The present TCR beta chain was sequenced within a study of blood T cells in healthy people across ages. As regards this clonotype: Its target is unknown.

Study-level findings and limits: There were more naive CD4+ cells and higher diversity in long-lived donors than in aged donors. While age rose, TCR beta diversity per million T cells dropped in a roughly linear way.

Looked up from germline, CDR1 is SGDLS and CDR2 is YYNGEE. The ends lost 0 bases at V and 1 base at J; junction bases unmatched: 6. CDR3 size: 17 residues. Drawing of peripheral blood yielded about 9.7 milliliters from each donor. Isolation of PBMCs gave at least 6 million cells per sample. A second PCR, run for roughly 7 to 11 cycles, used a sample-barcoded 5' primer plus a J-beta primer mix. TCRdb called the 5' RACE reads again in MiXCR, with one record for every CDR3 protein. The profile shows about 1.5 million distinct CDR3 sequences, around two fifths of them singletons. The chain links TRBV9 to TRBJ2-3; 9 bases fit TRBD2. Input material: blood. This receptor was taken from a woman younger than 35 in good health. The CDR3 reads CASSVGARGGGTDTQYF. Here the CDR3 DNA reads TGTGCCAGCAGCGTAGGGGCGCGCGGGGGGGGCACAGATACGCAGTATTTT.